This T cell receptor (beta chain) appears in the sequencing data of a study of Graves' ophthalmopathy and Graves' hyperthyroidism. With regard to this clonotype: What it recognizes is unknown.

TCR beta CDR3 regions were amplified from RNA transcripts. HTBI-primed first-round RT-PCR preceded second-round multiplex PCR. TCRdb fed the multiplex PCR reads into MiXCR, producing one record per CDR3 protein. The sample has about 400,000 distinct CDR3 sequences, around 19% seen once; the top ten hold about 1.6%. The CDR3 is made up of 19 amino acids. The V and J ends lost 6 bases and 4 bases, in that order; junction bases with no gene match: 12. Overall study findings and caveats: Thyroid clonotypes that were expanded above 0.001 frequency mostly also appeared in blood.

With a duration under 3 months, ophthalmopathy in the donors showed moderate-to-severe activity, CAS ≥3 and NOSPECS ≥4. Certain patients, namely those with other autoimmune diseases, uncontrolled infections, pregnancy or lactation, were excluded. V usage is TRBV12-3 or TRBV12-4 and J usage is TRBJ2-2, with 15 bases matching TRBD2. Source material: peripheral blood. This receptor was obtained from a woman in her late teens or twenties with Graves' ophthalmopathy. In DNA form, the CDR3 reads TGTGCCAGCAGCTTCCGAGGACTAGCGGGAGGGGCGGGCACCGGGGAGCTGTTTTTT. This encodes CASSFRGLAGGAGTGELFF.